The clone carrying this T cell receptor (beta chain) was picked up many times. Its specificity is unknown. The sample originates from a study of tumor and adjacent non-tumor tissue in lung cancer. About the research overall: Each sample yielded 3.5 million to 4.5 million productive TCRbeta reads on average. Study observations and caveats: Normal lung showed higher cumulative top 100 clone frequency than tumor. Shorter survival was associated with higher TCR diversity in tumors.

The template was RNA from unsorted bulk tissue. Donors were chemotherapy-naive, newly diagnosed lung cancer surgical patients in China, August–late 2014. TCRbeta libraries were built with three rounds of nested PCR, modified from ARM-PCR. MiXCR, run by TCRdb on the multiplex PCR reads, gives a single entry per CDR3 protein. The table lists over 130,000 distinct CDR3 sequences, around 60% of them singletons, with about 18% in the top ten. The specimen sequenced was lung tumor tissue. The TCR originated in a man in his fifties or sixties with small cell lung cancer.

Here the CDR3 reads CASSQEDRTYEQYF. The CDR3, as DNA: TGCGCCAGCAGCCAAGAGGACAGAACCTACGAGCAGTACTTC. The chain links TRBV4-1 to TRBJ2-7, with D possibly being TRBD1 (6 bases). In germline, CDR1 is MGHRA, CDR2 YSYEKL. The CDR3 loop spans 14 amino acids. V was shortened by 0 bases and J by 2 bases, with 8 bases between the two germline ends.